This T cell receptor beta chain was identified during a study of shared clonotypes between healthy human individuals. Notes on the study in general: Non-shared clonotypes had lower generation probabilities than those shared by all four donors. Sharing across a handful of donors was seen in about 5% of naive CD4 clonotypes.

On this clone: Its antigen remains unknown.

The assay was carried out at the deep level. Generated by immunoSEQ multiplex PCR, the TCRdb table keeps only in-frame clones and is missing some. The sample yields 2 million to 2.5 million clones, 80% to 95% seen once. Both subsets, CD45RA+ naive and CD45RA-negative memory, were split from the CD4+ cells. The CDR3 contains 15 residues. Germline lookup yields CDR1 KGHSH and CDR2 LQKENI. Trimming pared 3 bases from V and 5 bases from J, leaving 17 bases between. Sequenced sample: naive CD4+ T cells from PBMCs. Indicated subset: CD45RA+ positively selected. V and J are TRBV18 and TRBJ2-7; D unclear. The TCR was taken from a young man in good health. Some clones in this sample may be carry-over from other donors' samples. This chain's CDR3 is CASSPPQARRNEQYF. In DNA form, the CDR3 reads TGTGCCAGCTCACCCCCCCAGGCCAGAAGAAACGAGCAGTACTTC.